Below, 30 T cell receptor beta chains from the same sample are listed, as sequenced in a study of OX40 agonist ivuxolimab in advanced cancers. Assay used: immunoSEQ multiplex PCR; TCRdb lists only in-frame clones, some missing. The sample holds 8,000 to 10,000 clones; around nine tenths are singletons and the top ten take 11%. The specimen comprised CD4+ or CD8+ T cells sorted from blood, sampled in a trial of the OX40 agonist ivuxolimab. All receptors derive from an adult with an advanced solid tumor such as melanoma, head and neck, liver or kidney cancer.

The gene calls are TRBV10-2 and TRBJ2-1, with 9 bases identical to TRBD2. The CDR3 contains 19 residues. The germline gives CDR1 WSHSY, CDR2 SAAADI. Unmatched junction bases numbered 16, after V lost 7 bases and J lost 0 bases. This CDR3 reads CASNFDELAGTISYNEQFF. CDR3 DNA: TGCGCCAGCAACTTCGATGAGCTAGCGGGGACTATCTCCTACAATGAGCAGTTCTTC.

CDR3 loop: CASSLRVGPDTQYF. As DNA, the CDR3 is TGTGCCAGCAGCTTACGTGTTGGCCCAGATACGCAGTATTTT. The chain is built from TRBV11-2 and TRBJ2-3, with D unclear. Deletions cut 2 bases from V and 4 bases from J, with 10 bases between. Germline CDR1 is SGHAT and CDR2 is FQNNGV. The CDR3 sequence is 14 residues long.

This clone appeared a single time. The chain links TRBV6-1 to TRBJ2-5; possible D gene TRBD1, 6 bases. The tail of the sequence fits TRBJ2-7 better, so the J call may be wrong. Germline-derived CDR1 and CDR2 are MNHNS and SASEGT. The CDR3 length is 13 residues. The CDR3 protein is CASSGTDPYEQYF. The CDR3 DNA reads TGTGCCAGCAGTGGGACAGATCCCTACGAGCAGTACTTC.

The chain recombines TRBV29-1 with TRBJ1-2, with D possibly TRBD1 on 5 matching bases. V shed 3 bases and J shed 1 base, with 9 bases lying between them. The CDR3 contains 13 residues. The germline V gene has CDR1 SQVTM and CDR2 ANQGSEA. CDR3 sequence reads: CSVDIDSNYGYTF. The CDR3 DNA sequence: TGCAGCGTTGACATAGACAGTAACTATGGCTACACCTTC.

This clone has only one observation. The CDR3 DNA reads TGTGCCAGCCAACGACAGGGCGAGTATTCACCCCTCCACTTT. The encoded protein is CASQRQGEYSPLHF. The chain has TRBV27 and TRBJ1-6, with TRBD1 identical over 7 bases. CDR1 and CDR2 from the germline V gene are MNHEY and SMNVEV (reference sequence). The V segment lost 8 bases and the J segment 8 bases; nucleotides outside the gene matches: 9. There are 14 residues in the CDR3.

The rearrangement uses TRBV27 and TRBJ2-7, with D possibly matching TRBD1 (6 bases). The V gene's germline CDR1 is MNHEY and CDR2 SMNVEV (reference sequence). The CDR3 sequence is 15 residues long. With 4 bases removed from V and 3 bases from J, the gap between germline ends came to 16 bases. The CDR3 DNA is TGTGCCAGCAGTTGGGGCGCCAGGGGTCACTACGAGCAGTACTTC. This gives the protein CASSWGARGHYEQYF.

The V gene is TRBV11-2, the J gene TRBJ1-4; possible D gene TRBD1, 5 bases. The CDR3 covers 14 residues. Germline lookup yields CDR1 SGHAT and CDR2 FQNNGV. V was trimmed by 2 bases and J by 7 bases, leaving 11 bases between them. CDR3 sequence (DNA): TGTGCCAGCAGCTTATCTGCAGGGCCTGAAAAACTGTTTTTT. Amino acid sequence: CASSLSAGPEKLFF.

V is TRBV27 and J is TRBJ2-1, with 13 bases matching TRBD2. The V gene's germline CDR1 is MNHEY and CDR2 SMNVEV (reference sequence). The CDR3 runs 15 residues. V gave up 6 bases and J gave up 9 bases; unmatched junction bases: 8. DNA for the CDR3: TGTGCCAGCAGGAGACTAGCGGGGGGCCGTCCTGAGCAGTTCTTC. This translates into CASRRLAGGRPEQFF.

The chain carries TRBV27 and TRBJ1-1; 8 bases match TRBD1. Germline V gene sequence: CDR1 MNHEY, CDR2 SMNVEV (reference sequence). The length of the CDR3 is 14 residues. V lost 5 bases, J lost 1 base, and 3 bases stayed unmatched. This chain's CDR3 is CASSVQGGNTEAFF. The CDR3 region has the DNA TGTGCCAGCAGTGTACAGGGGGGGAACACTGAAGCTTTCTTT.

This chain connects TRBV2 to TRBJ2-7, with TRBD1 identical over 8 bases. Germline loops: CDR1 SNHLY, CDR2 FYNNEI. The CDR3 sequence is 15 residues long. V lost 6 bases, J lost 2 bases, and 9 bases stayed unmatched. The CDR3, as DNA: TGTGCCAGCAGCTCCTGGGACAGGAACACCTACGAGCAGTACTTC. Encoded protein: CASSSWDRNTYEQYF.

This clone was found once. The chain joins TRBV7-9 to TRBJ2-3, with 14 bases identical to TRBD2. Germline V CDR1 and CDR2: SEHNR, FQNEAQ (reference sequence). V shed 8 bases and J 1 base; nucleotides not matched to a gene: 8. There are 17 residues in the CDR3. The CDR3 here is CASEGLAGGSGTDTQYF. CDR3 sequence (DNA): TGTGCCAGCGAAGGACTAGCGGGGGGTAGTGGCACAGATACGCAGTATTTT.

The table lists this clone with a few counts. The V and J genes are TRBV7-9 and TRBJ2-7; D is perhaps TRBD2 (5 bases). CDR1 SEHNR and CDR2 FQNEAQ come from the germline V gene (reference sequence). The CDR3 extends over 12 amino acids. Trimming removed 10 bases at V and 6 bases at J, with 16 bases between. The CDR3 is CATSSRTFEQYF. DNA of the CDR3: TGTGCCACAAGCTCCCGGACTTTCGAGCAGTACTTC.

The chain employs TRBV5-4 and TRBJ1-1, with 10 bases fitting TRBD1. The germline V gene has CDR1 SGHNT and CDR2 YYREEE (reference sequence). Trimming took 5 bases from V and 5 from J; bases not matched to a gene: 3. The CDR3 is 13 amino acids. CDR3 sequence: CASRTGGETEAFF. CDR3 bases: TGTGCCAGCAGGACAGGGGGCGAGACTGAAGCTTTCTTT. Based on the CDR3 plus reference TRBV5-4 and TRBJ1-1, the full variable domain is ETGVTQSPTHLIKTRGQQVTLRCSSQSGHNTVSWYQQALGQGPQFIFQYYREEENGRGNFPPRFSGLQFPNYSSELNVNALELDDSALYLCASRTGGETEAFFGQGTRLTVV.

The rearrangement links TRBV5-4 to TRBJ1-5, with no clear D. V gave up 4 bases and J gave up 4 bases, with 9 bases separating them. CDR3 length equals 13 residues. Germline V lookup: CDR1 SGHNT, CDR2 YYREEE (reference sequence). The CDR3 DNA reads as TGTGCCAGCAGCCCGGGCCGAAATCAGCCCCAGCATTTT. Its translation: CASSPGRNQPQHF.

V usage is TRBV7-6 and J usage is TRBJ2-3; 8 bases match TRBD2. Germline V lookup: CDR1 SGHVS, CDR2 FNYEAQ. The CDR3 sequence is 19 residues long. With 5 bases clipped from V and 0 bases from J, the junction kept 16 bases outside the gene matches. CDR3 sequence (DNA): TGTGCCAGCAGCCGGCGGGGGGCTAGCAGCCGCCCTAGCACAGATACGCAGTATTTT. Translation gives CASSRRGASSRPSTDTQYF.

The chain recombines TRBV2 with TRBJ1-6, with D maybe TRBD1 (6 bases). The CDR3 runs to 12 residues. The germline V gene has CDR1 SNHLY and CDR2 FYNNEI. V lost 6 bases, J lost 8 bases, and 8 bases lay in between. The CDR3 region has the DNA TGTGCCAGCAGCCAGGGGTATTCACCCCTCCACTTT. It specifies CASSQGYSPLHF.

The gene calls are TRBV5-5 and TRBJ2-1, with D tentatively TRBD2 (5 bases). There are 18 residues in the CDR3. V shed 0 bases and J shed 0 bases, with 16 bases lying between them. The germline CDR1 and CDR2 sequences are SGHKS and YYEKEE (reference sequence). Here the CDR3 reads CASSLAASWASSYNEQFF. The CDR3 bases are TGTGCCAGCAGCTTGGCGGCTAGCTGGGCAAGCTCCTACAATGAGCAGTTCTTC.

This clone was seen only once. The CDR3 is CASGLGLGRASTDTQYF. CDR3 in DNA: TGTGCTAGTGGTTTGGGCCTCGGTCGGGCTAGCACAGATACGCAGTATTTT. J is TRBJ2-3 and V is TRBV12-5; D uncertain. From germline, CDR1 is LGHNT and CDR2 FRNRAP. This CDR3 contains 17 residues. Between the trimmed V and J ends, which lost 1 base and 0 bases, there was a span of 14 bases.

This clone came up a few times. The V and J genes are TRBV5-1 and TRBJ2-1; TRBD1 aligns across 8 bases. The CDR3 has 14 amino acids. Germline loops: CDR1 SGHRS, CDR2 YFSETQ. Losses at the gene ends were 1 base for V and 6 bases for J; bases not matched to a gene: 3. CDR3 region: CASSLRTGTNEQFF. Written as DNA, the CDR3 is TGCGCCAGCAGCTTGAGGACAGGGACCAATGAGCAGTTCTTC.

The rearrangement uses TRBV5-4 and TRBJ2-1; D unclear. Trimming left V 2 bases short and J 9 bases short, with 9 bases between. CDR3 size: 12 residues. Germline CDR1 and CDR2: SGHNT and YYREEE (reference sequence). CDR3 in amino acids: CASSFLGAEQFF. The CDR3 nucleotides are TGTGCCAGCAGCTTCCTAGGCGCTGAGCAGTTCTTC.

The rearrangement links TRBV11-3 to TRBJ2-7, with a weak D call TRBD2 (5 bases). Trimming removed 6 bases at V and 1 base at J, with 13 bases between. The CDR3 is 14 residues long. CDR1 and CDR2 (germline): SGHNT, YENEEA. CDR3 sequence (DNA): TGTGCCAGCAGTATCCGAGGGATATCCTACGAGCAGTACTTC. Encoded protein: CASSIRGISYEQYF.

The chain recombines TRBV13 with TRBJ2-3; TRBD2 agrees at 16 bases. CDR3 size: 16 residues. Germline V gene data show CDR1 as PRHDT and CDR2 as FYEKMQ (reference sequence). Trimming at V came to 4 bases and at J to 5 bases, leaving 3 bases not matched to a gene. The CDR3 region is CASSSGLAGGLDTQYF. CDR3 bases: TGTGCCAGCAGCTCGGGACTAGCGGGGGGGTTAGATACGCAGTATTTT.

This sequence joins TRBV9 and TRBJ1-6, with 7 positions matching TRBD1. This CDR3 comprises 15 residues. V gave up 6 bases and J gave up 7 bases; unmatched junction bases: 10. Per the germline V gene, CDR1 is SGDLS and CDR2 is YYNGEE. CDR3 loop: CASTIGEGANSPLHF. The CDR3 DNA reads TGTGCCAGCACCATAGGGGAGGGGGCGAATTCACCCCTCCACTTT.

The chain links TRBV11-2 to TRBJ1-3; D remains ambiguous. The CDR3 covers 19 residues. The germline gives CDR1 SGHAT, CDR2 FQNNGV. Trimming took 2 bases from V and 0 from J, leaving 20 bases between them. CDR3 coding DNA: TGTGCCAGCAGCTTAAGGAGAGCAGGACTTACCTACTCTGGAAACACCATATATTTT. This gives the protein CASSLRRAGLTYSGNTIYF.

The chain has TRBV4-2 and TRBJ1-2; D is unresolved. CDR1 is LGHNA, CDR2 YNFKEQ, per germline. This CDR3 spans 15 amino acids. V dropped 0 bases and J dropped 5 bases, with 13 bases sitting between them. CDR3 loop: CASSQDETAGYGYTF. CDR3 bases: TGTGCCAGCAGCCAAGACGAGACGGCGGGGTATGGCTACACCTTC.

The genes are TRBV28 and TRBJ2-3, with D possibly matching TRBD2 (5 bases). This CDR3 comprises 15 residues. CDR1 is MDHEN, CDR2 SYDVKM, per germline. Trimming cost V 7 bases and J 0 bases, with 14 bases left between them. CDR3 amino acids: CASNLLRGSTDTQYF. The CDR3 DNA reads as TGTGCCAGCAACCTGCTTCGGGGTAGCACAGATACGCAGTATTTT.

The rearrangement links TRBV13 to TRBJ2-5; TRBD2 aligns across 8 bases. The length of the CDR3 is 14 residues. Germline V gene sequence: CDR1 PRHDT, CDR2 FYEKMQ (reference sequence). V was pared by 6 bases and J by 2 bases, with 5 bases of the junction left unmatched. CDR3 DNA: TGTGCCAGCAGATCGTCGGGGGGGCAAGAGACCCAGTACTTC. It specifies CASRSSGGQETQYF.

The chain links TRBV13 to TRBJ2-7, with TRBD1 identical over 12 bases. CDR3 size: 17 residues. Germline V gene sequence: CDR1 PRHDT, CDR2 FYEKMQ (reference sequence). The V and J ends lost 5 bases and 2 bases, in that order; junction bases with no gene match: 10. The CDR3 DNA is TGTGCCAGCAGCAATACTGGGGGACAGGGGGCTGCCTACGAGCAGTACTTC. Translating it yields CASSNTGGQGAAYEQYF.

This chain uses TRBV29-1 with TRBJ1-1, with D uncertain. V lost 0 bases, J lost 8 bases, and 10 bases lay in between. This CDR3 contains 12 residues. CDR1 SQVTM and CDR2 ANQGSEA come from the germline V gene. CDR3 residues: CSVEDRMGEAFF. CDR3 in DNA: TGCAGCGTTGAAGACAGAATGGGGGAAGCTTTCTTT.

The chain couples TRBV5-4 to TRBJ1-4; no clear D gene. The CDR3 sequence is 12 residues long. Germline lookup yields CDR1 SGHNT and CDR2 YYREEE (reference sequence). Between the trimmed V and J ends, which lost 4 bases and 7 bases, there was a span of 8 bases. The CDR3 coding sequence is TGTGCCAGCAGCCTCTGGACTGAAAAACTGTTTTTT. Protein product: CASSLWTEKLFF.